The 30 T cell receptor beta chains given below trace back to one sample, sequenced in a study of CD8+ T cells in alopecia areata. In each case, RNA was isolated and then reverse transcribed into cDNA as the sequencing template. Produced via immunoSEQ multiplex PCR; TCRdb's table is partial and in-frame only. The sample shows around 140,000 clones, around 51% of them seen only once. The sample consisted of CD4+ T cells sorted from blood, taken at week 0. The receptors originated from a human donor with alopecia areata.

This clone was counted a few times. The chain uses TRBV18 and TRBJ2-5; possibly TRBD2 for D (6 bases). The length of the CDR3 is 16 residues. Per germline, CDR1 KGHSH and CDR2 LQKENI. With 1 base removed from V and 5 bases from J, the gap between germline ends came to 17 bases. The CDR3 reads CASSPLGTYSGETQYF. DNA for the CDR3: TGTGCCAGCTCACCACTTGGGACTTACTCCGGGGAGACCCAGTACTTC.

The rearrangement joins TRBV25-1 to TRBJ2-5; 13 nucleotides match TRBD2. Germline lookup yields CDR1 MGHDK and CDR2 SYGVNS. CDR3 length equals 16 residues. The V segment lost 4 bases and the J segment 9 bases; nucleotides outside the gene matches: 11. The CDR3 DNA follows: TGTGCCAGCAGTGGAACTAGCGGGAGGGCCCTCTTGGCCCAGTACTTC. Amino acids: CASSGTSGRALLAQYF. The full variable domain, its missing parts supplied by reference TRBV25-1 and TRBJ2-5, is EADIYQTPRYLVIGTGKKITLECSQTMGHDKMYWYQQDPGMELHLIHYSYGVNSTEKGDLSSESTVSRIRTEHFPLTLESARPSHTSQYLCASSGTSGRALLAQYFGPGTRLLVL.

Note on this clone: Germline is not matched at one junction end, which may reflect a read error. The CDR3 sequence: CASSHGREGETQYF. CDR3 bases: TGTGCTAGCAGCCACGGACGGGAAGGGGAGACCCAGTACTTC. The chain recombines TRBV7-7 with TRBJ2-5, with D possibly TRBD2 on 5 matching bases. The CDR3 contains 14 residues. Germline V lookup: CDR1 SSHAT, CDR2 FNYEAQ (reference sequence).

The rearrangement uses TRBV30 and TRBJ2-3, with D maybe TRBD2 (5 bases). Germline V CDR1 and CDR2: GTSNPN, SVGIG (reference sequence). CDR3 length: 15 amino acids. Trimming cost V 8 bases and J 4 bases, with 22 bases left between them. CDR3 coding DNA: TGTGCCGGCCACTTAGGCCCGAGAGGGCCAGATACGCAGTATTTT. Translated, it gives CAGHLGPRGPDTQYF.

This rearrangement joins TRBV7-8 to TRBJ2-2, with 7 nucleotides matching TRBD1. The CDR3 is 15 residues long. J was trimmed by 3 bases and V by 3 bases; bases with no gene match: 4. Germline V gene data show CDR1 as SGHVS and CDR2 as FQNEAQ. The DNA of the CDR3 is TGTGCCAGCAGCTTCGACAGGGCCGACACCGGGGAGCTGTTTTTT. It encodes CASSFDRADTGELFF.

This clone turned up a few times. The chain has TRBV7-9 and TRBJ2-5; 9 nucleotides agree with TRBD2. Trimming removed 5 bases from V and 6 bases from J; junction bases left unmatched: 10. CDR1 and CDR2 from the germline V gene are SEHNR and FQNEAQ (reference sequence). The CDR3 is 15 residues long. The CDR3 DNA sequence: TGTGCCAGCAGCCGTGATAGCGGGAGAGGAAAGACCCAGTACTTC. It yields the protein CASSRDSGRGKTQYF.

V usage is TRBV30 and J usage is TRBJ2-1; 11 bases align to TRBD1. Germline-derived CDR1 and CDR2 are GTSNPN and SVGIG (reference sequence). V shed 0 bases and J 8 bases; nucleotides not matched to a gene: 3. The CDR3 is 14 residues long. The CDR3 DNA reads TGTGCCTGGAGTGTCGGGACAGGGGGGGATGAGCAGTTCTTC. Protein sequence: CAWSVGTGGDEQFF.

This clone showed up just a few times. A junction boundary mismatches the germline segment, possibly from a read error. The chain uses TRBV7-7 and TRBJ2-3, with D possibly matching TRBD2 (5 bases). Germline CDR1 and CDR2: SSHAT and FNYEAQ (reference sequence). This CDR3 has 13 amino acids. CDR3 loop: CASSLASWDTQYF. The CDR3 DNA follows: TGTGCTAGCAGCTTGGCTAGCTGGGATACGCAGTATTTT.

For the CDR3, the DNA is TGTGCCTGGTCCCAAAGGGGGAGGGACACTGAAGCTTTCTTT. Protein sequence: CAWSQRGRDTEAFF. The V gene is TRBV30, the J gene TRBJ1-1, with D perhaps TRBD1 (6 bases). Trimming took off 5 bases at V and 3 bases at J, with 16 bases between the two ends. Per the germline V gene, CDR1 is GTSNPN and CDR2 is SVGIG (reference sequence). The CDR3 is 14 residues long. Drawing the rest from reference TRBV30 and TRBJ1-1, the complete variable domain is SQTIHQWPATLVQPVGSPLSLECTVEGTSNPNLYWYRQAAGRGLQLLFYSVGIGQISSEVPQNLSASRPQDRQFILSSKKLLLSDSGFYLCAWSQRGRDTEAFFGQGTRLTVV.

This clone was observed a few times. The V gene is TRBV30, the J gene TRBJ1-3; D remains unclear. Germline loops: CDR1 GTSNPN, CDR2 SVGIG (reference sequence). This CDR3 is built from 13 residues. V lost 4 bases and J 4 bases, leaving 11 bases between the germline ends. The CDR3 bases are TGTGCCTGGAAAGGGTCACCCGGAAACACCATATATTTT. It is translated as CAWKGSPGNTIYF.

This chain connects TRBV4-2 to TRBJ2-1; 9 nucleotides align to TRBD1. This CDR3 region has 14 residues. Germline V gives CDR1 LGHNA, CDR2 YNFKEQ. V shed 8 bases, J shed 5 bases, and the junction held 7 bases outside the gene matches. CDR3 residues: CASAPRTGDNEQFF. The CDR3 DNA reads TGTGCCAGCGCCCCTAGGACAGGGGACAATGAGCAGTTCTTC.

The J gene is TRBJ2-1, the V gene TRBV2; D call uncertain. The CDR3 totals 12 residues. V lost 5 bases to trimming and J lost 7 bases, with 9 bases between them. Per germline, CDR1 SNHLY and CDR2 FYNNEI. CDR3 loop: CASSPIRNEQFF. CDR3 DNA: TGTGCCAGCAGTCCTATTAGGAATGAGCAGTTCTTC.

The V and J genes are TRBV29-1 and TRBJ1-3; no reliable D call. The length of the CDR3 is 14 residues. V dropped 4 bases and J dropped 0 bases, with 10 bases sitting between them. CDR1 and CDR2 (germline): SQVTM, ANQGSEA. CDR3 nucleotide sequence: TGCAGCGTTGGTGGCGGATACTCTGGAAACACCATATATTTT. Its translation: CSVGGGYSGNTIYF. Supplemented by reference TRBV29-1 and TRBJ1-3, the full variable domain reads SAVISQKPSRDICQRGTSLTIQCQVDSQVTMMFWYRQQPGQSLTLIATANQGSEATYESGFVIDKFPISRPNLTFSTLTVSNMSPEDSSIYLCSVGGGYSGNTIYFGEGSWLTVV.

This clone has only a few counts. The chain employs TRBV27 and TRBJ1-4, with 7 positions matching TRBD1. The ends lost 4 bases at V and 5 bases at J; junction bases unmatched: 7. The CDR3 totals 15 residues. Germline CDR1 reads MNHEY; CDR2 reads SMNVEV (reference sequence). The CDR3 here is CASSSTTGWNEKLFF. In nucleotides, the CDR3 is TGTGCCAGCAGTTCCACGACAGGGTGGAATGAAAAACTGTTTTTT.

The V gene is TRBV29-1, the J gene TRBJ2-1, with D perhaps given as TRBD1 or TRBD2 (5 bases each). The CDR3 covers 13 residues. Looked up from germline, CDR1 is SQVTM and CDR2 is ANQGSEA. Trimming pared 4 bases from V and 6 bases from J, leaving 13 bases between. CDR3 loop: CSVGGYGPNEQFF. The DNA for the CDR3 is TGCAGCGTTGGGGGGTACGGGCCCAATGAGCAGTTCTTC.

CDR3 protein: CSVEEEADTQYF. The CDR3 nucleotides are TGCAGCGTTGAAGAGGAGGCAGATACGCAGTATTTT. The chain uses TRBV29-1 and TRBJ2-3; D possibly corresponds to TRBD2 (5 bases). The CDR3 spans 12 residues. Trimming removed 0 bases from V and 4 bases from J, with 5 bases in between. Germline CDR1 is SQVTM and CDR2 is ANQGSEA.

A single count supports this clone. The genes are TRBV7-2 and TRBJ1-2; 9 positions agree with TRBD1. Unmatched junction bases numbered 10, after V lost 6 bases and J lost 8 bases. The CDR3 consists of 14 residues. CDR1 is SGHTA, CDR2 FQGNSA, per germline. CDR3 sequence (DNA): TGTGCCAGCAGACTCGGGACAGGGATGGTAGGCTACACCTTC. It translates to CASRLGTGMVGYTF.

This clone has just a few counts. This chain joins TRBV29-1 and TRBJ2-5; D tentatively reads TRBD1 or TRBD2 (5 bases each). CDR1 and CDR2 (germline): SQVTM, ANQGSEA. The CDR3 runs 11 residues. Trimming left V 4 bases short and J 2 bases short, with 5 bases between. The CDR3 sequence is CSVGGQETQYF. In DNA, the CDR3 is TGCAGCGTTGGGGGGCAAGAGACCCAGTACTTC.

V usage is TRBV6-5 and J usage is TRBJ1-1; 10 bases are a match to TRBD1. Germline V lookup: CDR1 MNHEY, CDR2 SVGAGI. The CDR3 has 13 amino acids. After removal of 6 bases from V and 6 bases from J, the junction contained 4 bases not matched to a gene. CDR3: CASSRQGASEAFF. In DNA form, the CDR3 reads TGTGCCAGCAGCCGACAGGGGGCATCTGAAGCTTTCTTT.

This chain uses TRBV19 with TRBJ1-5, with a weak D call TRBD1 (5 bases). Germline assignment: CDR1 LNHDA and CDR2 SQIVND (reference sequence). The ends were cut back, 7 bases at V and 4 bases at J, with 20 bases in the middle. This CDR3 spans 16 amino acids. CDR3 bases: TGTGCCAGTAATCGGTATCGGGACCCCCATAATCAGCCCCAGCATTTT. Encoded protein: CASNRYRDPHNQPQHF.

V usage is TRBV5-4 and J usage is TRBJ2-7, with D perhaps TRBD1 (6 bases). Per the germline V gene, CDR1 is SGHNT and CDR2 is YYREEE (reference sequence). V lost 0 bases and J lost 0, with 10 bases in between. This CDR3 is built from 15 residues. The chain's CDR3 is CASSLVGRGSYEQYF. Here the CDR3 DNA reads TGTGCCAGCAGCTTGGTCGGCAGGGGCTCCTACGAGCAGTACTTC.

The CDR3 DNA sequence: TGTGCCAGCAGCATGGGGACTAGCGGGTCACAAGAGACCCAGTACTTC. This codes for CASSMGTSGSQETQYF. The V and J genes are TRBV7-2 and TRBJ2-5; 12 bases are shared with TRBD2. J lost 2 bases, V lost 5 bases, and 6 bases had no gene match. The length of the CDR3 is 16 residues. Germline assignment: CDR1 SGHTA and CDR2 FQGNSA. Using reference TRBV7-2 and TRBJ2-5 for the parts outside the CDR3, the full variable domain is GAGVSQSPSNKVTEKGKDVELRCDPISGHTALYWYRQSLGQGLEFLIYFQGNSAPDKSGLPSDRFSAERTGGSVSTLTIQRTQQEDSAVYLCASSMGTSGSQETQYFGPGTRLLVL.

The chain links TRBV28 to TRBJ2-7, with TRBD2 matching 7 bases. Germline V gene sequence: CDR1 MDHEN, CDR2 SYDVKM. The CDR3 runs 13 residues. The junction had 9 bases not matched to a gene; V was cut back by 8 bases and J by 5 bases. CDR3 loop: CASQAGRIDEQYF. The CDR3 nucleotides are TGTGCCAGCCAAGCGGGACGGATCGACGAGCAGTACTTC.

This clone was counted only a few times. The chain employs TRBV5-1 and TRBJ1-1; D is uncertain. Per the germline V gene, CDR1 is SGHRS and CDR2 is YFSETQ. The V end lost 4 bases, the J end lost 0 bases, and 7 bases lay between the germline ends. The CDR3 has 13 amino acids. For the CDR3, the DNA is TGCGCCAGCAGCCGAACATTGAACACTGAAGCTTTCTTT. Amino acids: CASSRTLNTEAFF.

The chain joins TRBV30 to TRBJ1-1; D gene uncertain. CDR3 length: 12 amino acids. Per germline, CDR1 GTSNPN and CDR2 SVGIG (reference sequence). V was trimmed by 3 bases and J by 5 bases, leaving 10 bases between them. This CDR3 is CAWRTPGTEAFF. CDR3 in DNA: TGTGCCTGGAGGACCCCGGGAACTGAAGCTTTCTTT.

The genes are TRBV27 and TRBJ2-7, with D tentatively TRBD1 or TRBD2 (6 bases each). CDR3 size: 15 residues. V was cut by 7 bases and J by 3 bases, with 19 bases left in between. Germline-derived CDR1 and CDR2 are MNHEY and SMNVEV (reference sequence). CDR3 in amino acids: CASKVGGPLRYEQYF. In DNA form, the CDR3 reads TGTGCCAGCAAGGTAGGGGGGCCCCTTCGCTACGAGCAGTACTTC.

The V and J genes are TRBV18 and TRBJ1-1; D is uncertain. The V end lost 3 bases, the J end lost 5 bases, and 16 bases lay between the germline ends. Germline V lookup: CDR1 KGHSH, CDR2 LQKENI. This CDR3 has 15 residues. CDR3 loop: CASSPDPSRLTEAFF. The CDR3 DNA reads as TGTGCCAGCTCACCTGACCCGAGTCGGCTGACTGAAGCTTTCTTT.

This chain uses TRBV29-1 with TRBJ2-2; D might be TRBD1 (6 bases). V was shortened by 6 bases and J by 5 bases, with 16 bases between the two germline ends. The CDR3 is 14 amino acids. Looked up from germline, CDR1 is SQVTM and CDR2 is ANQGSEA. The CDR3 spells CSVGINRDTGELFF. The CDR3 DNA sequence: TGCAGCGTGGGGATAAACAGGGATACCGGGGAGCTGTTTTTT.

V usage is TRBV9 and J usage is TRBJ2-1, with no clear D. This CDR3 is 11 amino acids long. V shed 7 bases and J shed 12 bases, with 14 bases lying between them. Per germline, CDR1 SGDLS and CDR2 YYNGEE. The CDR3 here is CASGTLSGQFF. In DNA, the CDR3 is TGTGCCAGCGGAACTTTAAGTGGGCAGTTCTTC.

The chain carries TRBV7-9 and TRBJ2-3, with TRBD2 matching over 8 bases. In germline, CDR1 is SEHNR, CDR2 FQNEAQ (reference sequence). CDR3 size: 17 residues. The J segment lost 0 bases and the V segment lost 3 bases, leaving 8 bases of the junction unmatched. CDR3 nucleotide sequence: TGTGCCAGCAGCTTCCGTCTAGCGGGCCCTAGCACAGATACGCAGTATTTT. It encodes CASSFRLAGPSTDTQYF.